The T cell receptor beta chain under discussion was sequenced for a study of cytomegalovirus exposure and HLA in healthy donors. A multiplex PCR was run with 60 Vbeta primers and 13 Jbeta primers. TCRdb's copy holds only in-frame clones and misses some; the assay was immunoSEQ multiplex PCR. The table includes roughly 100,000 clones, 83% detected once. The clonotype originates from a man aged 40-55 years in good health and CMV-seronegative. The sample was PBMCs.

DNA of the CDR3: TGTGCCAGCAGCCCTGGGCCCAGCGGGGGGAACACCGGGGAGCTGTTTTTT. It translates to CASSPGPSGGNTGELFF. The chain carries TRBV7-6 and TRBJ2-2; 8 bases align to TRBD2. The CDR3 sequence is 17 residues long. The J segment lost 1 base and the V segment lost 5 bases, leaving 9 bases of the junction unmatched. Germline CDR1 and CDR2: SGHVS and FNYEAQ.